Listed here are 16 T cell receptor beta chains from one sample, sequenced in a study of CD8+ T cells in alopecia areata. Treatment reported: oral pan-JAK inhibitor, 5-10 mg twice daily. Extracted RNA was reverse transcribed into cDNA, the sequencing template. Libraries were prepared by immunoSEQ multiplex PCR; TCRdb keeps only in-frame clonotypes and omits some of them. Counted here are about 140,000 clones, approximately 80% occurring once; the ten biggest clones make up 20% to 30%. Sequenced here: CD8+ T cells sorted from blood, sampled at week 4, from a patient treated with tofacitinib. These receptors all stem from a human donor with alopecia areata.

This clone showed up just a few times. The chain employs TRBV7-2 and TRBJ2-7; D is unclear. This CDR3 has 14 residues. The germline gives CDR1 SGHTA, CDR2 FQGNSA. V gave up 5 bases and J gave up 2 bases, with 13 bases separating them. The chain's CDR3 is CASSPWALTYEQYF. The CDR3 DNA reads TGTGCCAGCAGCCCATGGGCCTTAACCTACGAGCAGTACTTC.

The rearrangement uses TRBV6-5 and TRBJ2-3; no clear D gene. CDR3 size: 12 residues. The ends were cut back, 5 bases at V and 2 bases at J, with 5 bases in the middle. CDR1 and CDR2 (germline): MNHEY, SVGAGI. CDR3: CASSDNTDTQYF. Written as DNA, the CDR3 is TGTGCCAGCAGTGACAACACAGATACGCAGTATTTT.

The rearrangement uses TRBV5-4 and TRBJ2-7, with TRBD1 matching over 8 bases. This CDR3 has 15 amino acids. The germline CDR1 and CDR2 sequences are SGHNT and YYREEE (reference sequence). V shed 3 bases and J 2 bases; nucleotides not matched to a gene: 7. The DNA for the CDR3 is TGTGCCAGCAGCTCGCAGGGGGCAGGAACCTACGAGCAGTACTTC. This gives the protein CASSSQGAGTYEQYF. Together with reference TRBV5-4 and TRBJ2-7, the CDR3 gives the full variable domain: ETGVTQSPTHLIKTRGQQVTLRCSSQSGHNTVSWYQQALGQGPQFIFQYYREEENGRGNFPPRFSGLQFPNYSSELNVNALELDDSALYLCASSSQGAGTYEQYFGPGTRLTVT.

This chain connects TRBV29-1 to TRBJ2-4, with D perhaps assigned TRBD1 or TRBD2 (5 bases each). Germline CDR1 SQVTM, CDR2 ANQGSEA. Trimming cost V 6 bases and J 6 bases, with 9 bases left between them. The CDR3 is 11 amino acids. In DNA form, the CDR3 reads TGCAGCGTCCGGGGCGGAAACATTCAGTACTTC. This sequence encodes CSVRGGNIQYF.

The chain is built from TRBV10-3 and TRBJ2-2; D uncertain. CDR3 length: 16 residues. The V gene lost 6 bases and the J gene lost 8 bases, with 22 bases spanning the gap. Germline assignment: CDR1 ENHRY and CDR2 SYGVKD. In DNA, the CDR3 is TGTGCCATCAGCTCGGACGGCGCCCATACTGGGGGGGAGCTGTTTTTT. It codes for CAISSDGAHTGGELFF.

The rearrangement links TRBV29-1 to TRBJ2-3; D is perhaps TRBD2 (7 bases). Germline values: CDR1 SQVTM, CDR2 ANQGSEA. This CDR3 is built from 15 residues. Trimming took 0 bases from V and 4 from J, leaving 14 bases between them. The CDR3 loop reads CSVEDYGEGADTQYF. The CDR3 nucleotides read TGCAGCGTTGAAGATTACGGGGAGGGGGCAGATACGCAGTATTTT.

This rearrangement joins TRBV7-6 to TRBJ2-1; 7 positions match TRBD2. Unmatched junction bases numbered 7, after V lost 5 bases and J lost 9 bases. This CDR3 contains 13 residues. From germline, CDR1 is SGHVS and CDR2 FNYEAQ. The CDR3 sequence is CASSLPTSSEQFF. CDR3 sequence (DNA): TGTGCCAGCAGCCTCCCGACTAGCAGTGAGCAGTTCTTC.

The rearrangement uses TRBV15 and TRBJ1-2; no definite D call. With 1 base removed from V and 6 bases from J, the gap between germline ends came to 12 bases. The length of the CDR3 is 14 residues. CDR1 and CDR2 from the germline V gene are LNHNV and YYDKDF (reference sequence). CDR3 nucleotides: TGTGCCACCAGCAGAGGAGCGGGTTGGGATGGCTACACCTTC. Translating gives CATSRGAGWDGYTF.

The chain carries TRBV19 and TRBJ2-3; D perhaps matches TRBD1 (6 bases). The V end lost 1 base, the J end lost 4 bases, and 12 bases lay between the germline ends. The CDR3 runs 15 residues. Per the germline V gene, CDR1 is LNHDA and CDR2 is SQIVND (reference sequence). Here the CDR3 DNA reads TGTGCCAGTAGTATAGCCCTCGGACAGTCAGATACGCAGTATTTT. As protein: CASSIALGQSDTQYF.

The rearrangement joins TRBV6-9 to TRBJ2-7; D gene uncertain. CDR1 MNHGY and CDR2 SVAAGI come from the germline V gene. There are 10 residues in the CDR3. Trimming left V 7 bases short and J 7 bases short, with 8 bases between. The CDR3 sequence is CASIFVEQYF. The CDR3 region has the DNA TGTGCCAGCATCTTCGTGGAGCAGTACTTC.

CDR3 bases: TGTGCCATCAGTGAGTCGACAAGACCCACCGGGGAGCTGTTTTTT. As protein: CAISESTRPTGELFF. The chain has TRBV10-3 and TRBJ2-2; no definite D call. The CDR3 length is 15 residues. CDR1 and CDR2 from the germline V gene are ENHRY and SYGVKD. V shed 0 bases and J shed 4 bases, with 9 bases lying between them.

This rearrangement joins TRBV5-1 to TRBJ1-2; D uncertain. Germline values: CDR1 SGHRS, CDR2 YFSETQ. The V end was cut by 0 bases, the J end by 4 bases, with 13 bases between. This CDR3 has 15 amino acids. In nucleotides, the CDR3 is TGCGCCAGCAGCTTGGGCGCATTTGAAGGCTATGGCTACACCTTC. It codes for CASSLGAFEGYGYTF.

Of note for this clone: This sample includes further DNA sequences coding for the same CDR3. The V call is TRBV7-2, the J call TRBJ2-7; 8 bases are a match to TRBD1. CDR3 size: 13 residues. Germline assignment: CDR1 SGHTA and CDR2 FQGNSA. V dropped 3 bases and J dropped 3; count of bases not matched to a gene: 1. In DNA, the CDR3 is TGTGCCAGCAGCTTGGGGACAGGCTACGAGCAGTACTTC. It is translated as CASSLGTGYEQYF.

The V call is TRBV2, the J call TRBJ1-2; tentatively, D is TRBD1 (5 bases). Trimming removed 3 bases from V and 4 bases from J, with 12 bases in between. CDR3 length: 14 residues. Germline V gives CDR1 SNHLY, CDR2 FYNNEI. Here the CDR3 reads CASSDEGAGYGYTF. CDR3 bases: TGTGCCAGCAGTGATGAAGGGGCCGGCTATGGCTACACCTTC. The complete variable domain, with remaining parts taken from reference TRBV2 and TRBJ1-2, reads EPEVTQTPSHQVTQMGQEVILRCVPISNHLYFYWYRQILGQKVEFLVSFYNNEISEKSEIFDDQFSVERPDGSNFTLKIRSTKLEDSAMYFCASSDEGAGYGYTFGSGTRLTVV.

The rearrangement uses TRBV7-9 and TRBJ1-5; the D is unclear. Trimming left V 2 bases short and J 5 bases short, with 4 bases between. The CDR3 extends over 12 amino acids. CDR1 is SEHNR and CDR2 is FQNEAQ in the germline V gene (reference sequence). CDR3 nucleotides: TGTGCCAGCAGCTTAACCGATCAGCCCCAGCATTTT. It translates to CASSLTDQPQHF.

V usage is TRBV11-2 and J usage is TRBJ2-7; D gene ambiguous. V lost 3 bases, J lost 0 bases, and 6 bases lay in between. Germline loops: CDR1 SGHAT, CDR2 FQNNGV. CDR3 length equals 13 residues. For the CDR3, the DNA is TGTGCCAGCAGCTTTCGATTCTCCTACGAGCAGTACTTC. Amino acid sequence: CASSFRFSYEQYF.